These 20 T cell receptor beta chains share one sample of origin, sequenced in a study of blood T cell repertoires in COVID-19 (dated by TCRdb to between 2020 and 2021). The library was made by the immunoSEQ multiplex PCR assay. TCRdb re-hosts the immuneACCESS table, in-frame sequences only. Its copies lack some clones; in the studies checked, an unresolved V gene accounts for under half of them, and the cause for the rest is not known. This sample gives fewer than 40,000 clones in total; approximately 90% of them show up just once. Jointly, the top ten make up 30% to 35% of the sample. The sequencing sample was made of peripheral blood. These receptors originate from a man between 65 and 85 years old with active COVID-19.

The chain recombines TRBV19 with TRBJ2-7, with TRBD1 identical over 10 bases. The CDR3 covers 16 residues. The germline V gene has CDR1 LNHDA and CDR2 SQIVND (reference sequence). V lost 3 bases to trimming and J lost 5 bases; unmatched junction nucleotides: 10. Written as DNA, the CDR3 is TGTGCCAGTAGTATTGGGGTAGTCGGGACAGGGGACGAGCAGTACTTC. It yields the protein CASSIGVVGTGDEQYF.

Only a few counts were recorded for this clone. The rearrangement links TRBV2 to TRBJ1-6; unclear D gene. Germline lookup yields CDR1 SNHLY and CDR2 FYNNEI. The V end was cut by 8 bases, the J end by 6 bases, with 17 bases between. This CDR3 is built from 15 residues. The CDR3 DNA follows: TGTGCCAGCCATCCCGGAGGGATGGGTAATTCACCCCTCCACTTT. Amino acids: CASHPGGMGNSPLHF.

This clone was seen a few times. V and J are TRBV11-2 and TRBJ1-3; D possibly corresponds to TRBD1 (6 bases). CDR1 and CDR2 from the germline V gene are SGHAT and FQNNGV. The V gene lost 5 bases and the J gene lost 1 base, with 12 bases spanning the gap. This CDR3 comprises 15 residues. As DNA, the CDR3 is TGTGCCAGCAGCCAGGGGACAATTTCTGGAAACACCATATATTTT. Translated, it gives CASSQGTISGNTIYF.

J is TRBJ1-2 and V is TRBV28, with 9 nucleotides matching TRBD1. Unmatched junction bases numbered 2, after V lost 4 bases and J lost 2 bases. The CDR3 covers 14 residues. Looked up from germline, CDR1 is MDHEN and CDR2 is SYDVKM. The CDR3 DNA follows: TGTGCCAGCAGTTACGGGACAGGGAACTATGGCTACACCTTC. Protein product: CASSYGTGNYGYTF.

The chain is built from TRBV5-8 and TRBJ2-1, with D unresolved. Trimming stripped 1 base from V and 6 bases from J, with 8 bases between. The CDR3 length is 13 residues. Germline values: CDR1 SGHTS, CDR2 YDEGEE. For the CDR3, the DNA is TGTGCCAGCAGCTTGCGGTTAGTCAATGAGCAGTTCTTC. As protein: CASSLRLVNEQFF.

The chain uses TRBV7-2 and TRBJ2-5, with TRBD2 identical over 9 bases. V dropped 5 bases and J dropped 5; count of bases not matched to a gene: 6. The CDR3 has 14 residues. Germline assignment: CDR1 SGHTA and CDR2 FQGNSA. CDR3 loop: CASSRGGAEETQYF. In DNA, the CDR3 is TGTGCCAGCAGCCGCGGGGGGGCCGAGGAGACCCAGTACTTC. The complete variable domain, with remaining parts taken from reference TRBV7-2 and TRBJ2-5, reads GAGVSQSPSNKVTEKGKDVELRCDPISGHTALYWYRQSLGQGLEFLIYFQGNSAPDKSGLPSDRFSAERTGGSVSTLTIQRTQQEDSAVYLCASSRGGAEETQYFGPGTRLLVL.

The chain uses TRBV6-5 and TRBJ1-6; D is ambiguous. CDR1 is MNHEY and CDR2 is SVGAGI in the germline V gene. V was shortened by 2 bases and J by 2 bases, with 7 bases between the two germline ends. The CDR3 covers 15 residues. The CDR3 loop is CASSYGQTYNSPLHF. CDR3 nucleotides: TGTGCCAGCAGTTACGGGCAGACCTATAATTCACCCCTCCACTTT.

The chain employs TRBV15 and TRBJ1-6; 9 bases map to TRBD1. Germline-derived CDR1 and CDR2 are LNHNV and YYDKDF (reference sequence). The CDR3 is 18 residues long. Trimming cost V 2 bases and J 10 bases; bases outside gene matches: 15. Here the CDR3 reads CATSRNFYAQGARSPLHF. In DNA form, the CDR3 reads TGTGCCACCAGCAGAAATTTCTACGCACAGGGGGCAAGGTCACCCCTCCACTTT.

As DNA, the CDR3 is TGTGCCAGTAGTATCGGGACTAGCGGGAGGACCGAGCAGTACTTC. Its translation: CASSIGTSGRTEQYF. The chain joins TRBV19 to TRBJ2-7, with TRBD2 identical over 15 bases. In germline, CDR1 is LNHDA, CDR2 SQIVND (reference sequence). This CDR3 region has 15 residues. V lost 3 bases and J lost 6; bases outside the gene matches: 3.

V usage is TRBV18 and J usage is TRBJ1-2; 7 nucleotides agree with TRBD1. CDR3 length: 15 residues. Trimming took 3 bases from V and 4 from J; bases not matched to a gene: 8. Germline CDR1 is KGHSH and CDR2 is LQKENI. CDR3 residues: CASSPGTGVPYGYTF. The DNA for the CDR3 is TGTGCCAGCTCACCGGGTACAGGGGTACCCTATGGCTACACCTTC.

The V and J genes are TRBV4-1 and TRBJ2-1; D uncertain. V lost 0 bases, J lost 4 bases, and 16 bases lay in between. The CDR3 is made up of 17 amino acids. Germline V gene lookup returns CDR1 MGHRA and CDR2 YSYEKL. The CDR3 here is CASSQERVSSLYNEQFF. The CDR3 DNA is TGCGCCAGCAGCCAAGAACGGGTGTCGTCTTTGTACAATGAGCAGTTCTTC.

The CDR3 here is CASSDPQGVQGAVNYGYTF. CDR3 sequence (DNA): TGTGCCAGCAGTGATCCCCAGGGGGTACAGGGGGCGGTAAACTATGGCTACACCTTC. The genes are TRBV28 and TRBJ1-2, with 9 bases fitting TRBD1. There are 19 residues in the CDR3. The trim removed 5 bases at V and 2 bases at J, leaving 18 bases unmatched. From germline, CDR1 is MDHEN and CDR2 SYDVKM.

V gene TRBV18 combines with J gene TRBJ2-7; TRBD1 matches at 7 bases. Per the germline V gene, CDR1 is KGHSH and CDR2 is LQKENI. V was clipped by 3 bases and J by 0 bases; unmatched bases: 5. The CDR3 is made up of 15 amino acids. The DNA for the CDR3 is TGTGCCAGCTCACCCCGACAGGGCCGCTCCTACGAGCAGTACTTC. It codes for CASSPRQGRSYEQYF.

This chain joins TRBV28 and TRBJ2-7; D gene uncertain. V was cut by 6 bases and J by 0 bases, with 6 bases left in between. This CDR3 is built from 12 residues. Germline V lookup: CDR1 MDHEN, CDR2 SYDVKM. DNA for the CDR3: TGTGCCAGCAGGAGTAGCTCCTACGAGCAGTACTTC. This gives the protein CASRSSSYEQYF.

In nucleotides, the CDR3 is TGTGCCAGCAGCTTCTCGACCTGGGGGGATTCTACTGAAGCTTTCTTT. Translated: CASSFSTWGDSTEAFF. The V and J genes are TRBV5-6 and TRBJ1-1; a weak D match, TRBD1 (5 bases). CDR3 size: 16 residues. The germline CDR1 and CDR2 sequences are SGHDT and YYEEEE. With 2 bases removed from V and 5 bases from J, the gap between germline ends came to 19 bases.

The chain joins TRBV7-8 to TRBJ2-2, with a possible D match to TRBD1 (6 bases). Germline assignment: CDR1 SGHVS and CDR2 FQNEAQ. Trimming took 4 bases from V and 4 from J, leaving 10 bases between them. The CDR3 covers 14 residues. The CDR3 region is CASSYPGVTGELFF. Here the CDR3 DNA reads TGTGCCAGCAGCTACCCAGGGGTCACCGGGGAGCTGTTTTTT.

The genes are TRBV5-8 and TRBJ1-5, with D possibly TRBD1 on 5 matching bases. This CDR3 spans 16 amino acids. The germline V and J ends were trimmed by 5 bases and 4 bases, with 19 bases remaining between them. Germline CDR1 and CDR2: SGHTS and YDEGEE. DNA for the CDR3: TGTGCCAGCAGTTACTTCGCCCCCCGGGGGAATCAGCCCCAGCATTTT. This encodes CASSYFAPRGNQPQHF.

This chain links TRBV11-3 with TRBJ2-1; D not certain. Per germline, CDR1 SGHNT and CDR2 YENEEA. Trimming left V 1 base short and J 4 bases short, with 8 bases between. The CDR3 has 14 amino acids. In nucleotides, the CDR3 is TGTGCCAGCAGCTTAGGCGGATATTACAATGAGCAGTTCTTC. The encoded protein is CASSLGGYYNEQFF.

V and J are TRBV29-1 and TRBJ2-1; the D gene is possibly TRBD2 (6 bases). Looked up from germline, CDR1 is SQVTM and CDR2 is ANQGSEA. Trimming cost V 6 bases and J 4 bases, with 10 bases left between them. This CDR3 spans 12 amino acids. The CDR3 spells CSVRDFYNEQFF. In nucleotides, the CDR3 is TGCAGCGTACGGGACTTTTACAATGAGCAGTTCTTC.

CDR3: CASSLDPQRIAFF. CDR3 nucleotides: TGTGCCAGCAGCTTAGATCCCCAGAGGATAGCTTTCTTT. The chain carries TRBV11-3 and TRBJ1-1, with D unresolved. Germline CDR1 SGHNT, CDR2 YENEEA. This CDR3 region has 13 residues. V lost 0 bases and J lost 10, with 12 bases in between.